Listed below are T cell receptor beta chains from one sample, sequenced in a study of T cells in Graves' hyperthyroidism and ophthalmopathy. TCRdb itself ran the multiplex PCR reads through MiXCR, one entry per CDR3 protein. The sample holds roughly 500,000 distinct CDR3 sequences; 46% are singletons and the top ten take about two fifths. The specimen sequenced was peripheral blood or thyroid tissue (not recorded which). The receptors here all came from an adult woman with Graves' disease, either hyperthyroidism or ophthalmopathy (not recorded which). CDR3s include the opening cysteine and the closing phenylalanine or tryptophan. A D gene is named only where the DNA matches it firmly. Part of the rows lack a size; the others show once, few, many or a class for expanded clones.

TRBD1	TRBV20-1	NA	TRBJ1-2	TGCAGTGCTAGGGGCCCCGGGACAGGGAGTGGAAACACCTTC	CSARGPGTGSGNTF
NA	TRBV7-2	NA	TRBJ1-1	TGTGCCAGCAGCGACGGCATTGGCACTGAAGCTTTCTTT	CASSDGIGTEAFF
NA	TRBV5-1	many	TRBJ1-1	TGCGCCAGCAGCTTGCAACCGGGAAACACTGAAGCTTTCTTT	CASSLQPGNTEAFF
TRBD2	TRBV19	many	TRBJ2-3	TGTGCCAGTAGGGTAGCGGGAAGCACAGATACGCAGTATTTT	CASRVAGSTDTQYF
NA	TRBV19	few	TRBJ1-1	TGTGCCAGTAGCCCCCACAAGAACACTGAAGCTTTCTTT	CASSPHKNTEAFF
NA	TRBV7-2	once	TRBJ1-5	TGTGCCAGCAGCTTGATGGCAGGGTGGGGAGGTCAGCCCCAGCATTTT	CASSLMAGWGGQPQHF
NA	TRBV7-2	many	TRBJ2-7	TGTGCCAGCAGCTTAGGGGGAGCGGAGAGCTCCTACGAGCAGTACTTC	CASSLGGAESSYEQYF
NA	TRBV7-8	NA	TRBJ2-5	TGTGCCAGCAGCTCGACAGAGAGCAATCAGCCCCAGTACTTC	CASSSTESNQPQYF
NA	TRBV28	NA	TRBJ1-6	TGTGCCAGCAGTTTGGACAGCAACTATAATTCACCCCTCCACTTT	CASSLDSNYNSPLHF
TRBD1	TRBV14	many	TRBJ2-6	TGTGCCAGCAGCTACAGGGGAGCTGGGGCCAACGTCCTGACTTTC	CASSYRGAGANVLTF
NA	TRBV14	NA	TRBJ1-1	TGTGCCAGCAGCCACCATGAGGGACAGAACACTGAAGCTTTCTTT	CASSHHEGQNTEAFF
TRBD1	TRBV7-2	few	TRBJ2-2	TGTGCCAGCAGCCCCGGGACAGGGATGGGCGGGGAGCTGTTTTTT	CASSPGTGMGGELFF
NA	TRBV29-1	few	TRBJ2-7	TGCAGCGTTCAGGGTGACGAGCAGTACTTC	CSVQGDEQYF
NA	TRBV19	NA	TRBJ2-2	TGTGCCAGTAGTATACCCAGCGGGGAGCTGTTTTTT	CASSIPSGELFF
NA	TRBV10-3	NA	TRBJ1-2	TGTGCCATCAGTGAGTCCCAGGACAGCTATAACTATGGCTACACCTTC	CAISESQDSYNYGYTF
TRBD2	TRBV10-3	few	TRBJ2-5	TGTGCCATCAGTGACCCGGGGCTAGCGGTACAAGAGACCCAGTACTTC	CAISDPGLAVQETQYF
TRBD2	TRBV7-9	few	TRBJ2-7	TGTGCCAGCAGCCCCGGACTAGCGGGCGAGCAGTACTTC	CASSPGLAGEQYF
NA	TRBV6-1	NA	TRBJ1-1	TGTGCCAGCAGTGATTGGACGGTGAACACTGAAGCTTTCTTT	CASSDWTVNTEAFF
TRBD1	TRBV9	many	TRBJ1-6	TGTGCCAGCAGCGTAGCCCCGGGACAGGGGGGAAGTTCACCCCTCCACTTT	CASSVAPGQGGSSPLHF
TRBD1	TRBV7-9	many	TRBJ1-4	TGTGCCAGCAGCTCCGGGACAGGGTGGGGTGAAAAACTGTTTTTT	CASSSGTGWGEKLFF